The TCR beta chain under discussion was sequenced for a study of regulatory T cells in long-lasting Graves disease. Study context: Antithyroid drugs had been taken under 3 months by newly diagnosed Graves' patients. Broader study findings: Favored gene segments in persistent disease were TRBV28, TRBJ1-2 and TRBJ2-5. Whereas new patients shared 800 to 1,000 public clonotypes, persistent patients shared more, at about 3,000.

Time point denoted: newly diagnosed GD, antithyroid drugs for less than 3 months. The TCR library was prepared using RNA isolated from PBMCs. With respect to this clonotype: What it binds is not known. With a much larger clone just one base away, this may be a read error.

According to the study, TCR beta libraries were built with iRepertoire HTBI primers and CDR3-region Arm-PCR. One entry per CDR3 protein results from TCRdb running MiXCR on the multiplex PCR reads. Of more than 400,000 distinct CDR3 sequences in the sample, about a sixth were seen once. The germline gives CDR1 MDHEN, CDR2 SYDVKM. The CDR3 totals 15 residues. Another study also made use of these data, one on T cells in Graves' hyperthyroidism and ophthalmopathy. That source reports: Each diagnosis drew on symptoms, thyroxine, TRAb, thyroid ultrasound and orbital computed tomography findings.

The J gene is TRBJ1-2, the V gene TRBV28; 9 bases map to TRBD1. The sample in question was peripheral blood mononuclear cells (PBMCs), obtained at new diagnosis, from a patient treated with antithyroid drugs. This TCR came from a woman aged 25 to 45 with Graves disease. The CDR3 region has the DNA TGTGCCGGCAGTTTAACCGGGACAGGGTGGGAGGGCTACACCTTC. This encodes CAGSLTGTGWEGYTF.